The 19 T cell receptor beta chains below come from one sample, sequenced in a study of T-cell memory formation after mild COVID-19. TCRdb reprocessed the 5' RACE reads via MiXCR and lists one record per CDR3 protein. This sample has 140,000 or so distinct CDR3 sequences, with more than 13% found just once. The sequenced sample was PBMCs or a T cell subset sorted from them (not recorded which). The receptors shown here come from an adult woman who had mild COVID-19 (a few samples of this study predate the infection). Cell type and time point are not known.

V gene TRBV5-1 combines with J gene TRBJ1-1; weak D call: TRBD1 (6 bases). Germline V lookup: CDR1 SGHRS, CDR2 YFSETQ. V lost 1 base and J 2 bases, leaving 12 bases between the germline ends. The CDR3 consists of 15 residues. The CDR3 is CASSLPGVSNTEAFF. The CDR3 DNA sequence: TGCGCCAGCAGCTTGCCAGGGGTTTCTAACACTGAAGCTTTCTTT.

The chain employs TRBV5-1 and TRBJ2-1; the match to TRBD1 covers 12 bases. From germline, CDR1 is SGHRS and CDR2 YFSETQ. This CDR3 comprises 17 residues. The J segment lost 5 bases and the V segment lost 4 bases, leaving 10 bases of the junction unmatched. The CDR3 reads CASSLGTGGSLDNEQFF. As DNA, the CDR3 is TGCGCCAGCAGCCTCGGGACAGGGGGCAGCCTTGACAATGAGCAGTTCTTC.

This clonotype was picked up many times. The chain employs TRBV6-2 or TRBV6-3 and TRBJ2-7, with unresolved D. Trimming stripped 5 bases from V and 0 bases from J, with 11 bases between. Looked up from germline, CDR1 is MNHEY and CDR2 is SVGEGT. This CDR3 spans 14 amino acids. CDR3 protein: CASSTAGASYEQYF. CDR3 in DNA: TGTGCCAGCAGTACGGCCGGAGCCTCCTACGAGCAGTACTTC.

CDR3 sequence: CASSFRGLGNTIYF. CDR3 nucleotide sequence: TGTGCCAGCAGTTTCAGGGGGCTCGGAAACACCATATATTTT. This chain connects TRBV12-3 or TRBV12-4 to TRBJ1-3; 8 bases agree with TRBD1. V shed 3 bases and J 4 bases; nucleotides not matched to a gene: 2. The CDR3 has 14 residues.

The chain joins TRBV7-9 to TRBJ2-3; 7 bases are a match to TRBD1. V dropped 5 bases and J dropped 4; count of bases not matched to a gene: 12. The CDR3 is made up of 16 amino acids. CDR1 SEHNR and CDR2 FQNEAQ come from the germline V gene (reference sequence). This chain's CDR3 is CASSLPRTGEADTQYF. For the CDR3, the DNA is TGTGCCAGCAGCCTTCCCCGGACAGGAGAGGCAGATACGCAGTATTTT. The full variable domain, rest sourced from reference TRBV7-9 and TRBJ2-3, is DTGVSQNPRHKITKRGQNVTFRCDPISEHNRLYWYRQTLGQGPEFLTYFQNEAQLEKSRLLSDRFSAERPKGSFSTLEIQRTEQGDSAMYLCASSLPRTGEADTQYFGPGTRLTVL.

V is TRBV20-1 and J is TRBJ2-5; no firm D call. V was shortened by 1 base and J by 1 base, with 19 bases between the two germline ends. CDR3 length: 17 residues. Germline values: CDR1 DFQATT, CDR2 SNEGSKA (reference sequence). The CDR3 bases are TGCAGTGCTAGAGTTCCCCGAACCCTACAGCTCCAAGAGACCCAGTACTTC. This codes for CSARVPRTLQLQETQYF.

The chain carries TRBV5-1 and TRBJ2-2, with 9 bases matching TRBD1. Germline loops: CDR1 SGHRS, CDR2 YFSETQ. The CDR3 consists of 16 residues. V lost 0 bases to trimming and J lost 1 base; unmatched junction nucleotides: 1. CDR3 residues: CASSLGDRENTGELFF. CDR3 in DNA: TGCGCCAGCAGCTTGGGGGACAGGGAGAACACCGGGGAGCTGTTTTTT.

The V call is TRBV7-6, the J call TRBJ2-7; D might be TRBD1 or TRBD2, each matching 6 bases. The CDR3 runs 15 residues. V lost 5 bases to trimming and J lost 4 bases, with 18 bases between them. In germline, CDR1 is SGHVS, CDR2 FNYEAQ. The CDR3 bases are TGTGCCAGCAGCCCCGAGGGGGGCGCACCGTACGAGCAGTACTTC. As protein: CASSPEGGAPYEQYF.

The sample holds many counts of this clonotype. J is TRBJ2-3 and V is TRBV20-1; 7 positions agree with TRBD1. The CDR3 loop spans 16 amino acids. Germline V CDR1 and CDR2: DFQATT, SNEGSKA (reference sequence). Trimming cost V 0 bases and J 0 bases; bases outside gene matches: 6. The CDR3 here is CSARDYDRESTDTQYF. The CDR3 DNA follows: TGCAGTGCTAGAGATTATGACAGGGAAAGCACAGATACGCAGTATTTT.

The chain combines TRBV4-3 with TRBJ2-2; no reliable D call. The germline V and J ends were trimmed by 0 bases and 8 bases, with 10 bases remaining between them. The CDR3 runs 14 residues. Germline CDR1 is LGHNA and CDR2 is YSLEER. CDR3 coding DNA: TGCGCCAGCAGCCAAGATCAGTTCACTGGGGAGCTGTTTTTT. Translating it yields CASSQDQFTGELFF.

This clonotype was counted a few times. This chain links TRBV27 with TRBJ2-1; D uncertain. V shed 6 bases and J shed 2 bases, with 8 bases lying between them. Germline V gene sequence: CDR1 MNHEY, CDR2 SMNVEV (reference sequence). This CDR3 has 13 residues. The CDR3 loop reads CASRNMAYNEQFF. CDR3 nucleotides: TGTGCCAGCAGGAATATGGCCTACAATGAGCAGTTCTTC.

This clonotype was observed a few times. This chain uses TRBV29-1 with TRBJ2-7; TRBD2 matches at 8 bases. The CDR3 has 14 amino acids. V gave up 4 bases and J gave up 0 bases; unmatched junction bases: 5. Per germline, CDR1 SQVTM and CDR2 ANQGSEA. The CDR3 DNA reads TGCAGCGTTGCGGGAGGGGACTTCTCCTACGAGCAGTACTTC. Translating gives CSVAGGDFSYEQYF.

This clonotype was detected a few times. For the CDR3, the DNA is TGTGCCAGCACCAGGGACGGCTACGAGCAGTACTTC. Translation: CASTRDGYEQYF. The rearrangement links TRBV7-9 to TRBJ2-7; D may match TRBD1 or TRBD2 (5 bases each). Looked up from germline, CDR1 is SEHNR and CDR2 is FQNEAQ (reference sequence). Trimming took 7 bases from V and 3 from J, leaving 10 bases between them. CDR3 length: 12 amino acids.

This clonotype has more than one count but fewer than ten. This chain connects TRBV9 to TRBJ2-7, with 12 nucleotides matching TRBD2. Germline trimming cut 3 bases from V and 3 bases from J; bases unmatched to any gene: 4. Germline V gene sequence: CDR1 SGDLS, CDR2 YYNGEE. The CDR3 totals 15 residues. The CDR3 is CASSATSGGLYEQYF. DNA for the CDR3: TGTGCCAGCAGCGCGACTAGCGGGGGCCTCTACGAGCAGTACTTC.

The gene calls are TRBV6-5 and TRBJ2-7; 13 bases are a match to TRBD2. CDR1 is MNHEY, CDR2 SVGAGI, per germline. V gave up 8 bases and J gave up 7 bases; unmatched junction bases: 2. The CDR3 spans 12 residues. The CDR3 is CASGTSGNEQYF. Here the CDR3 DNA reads TGTGCCAGCGGGACTAGCGGGAATGAGCAGTACTTC.

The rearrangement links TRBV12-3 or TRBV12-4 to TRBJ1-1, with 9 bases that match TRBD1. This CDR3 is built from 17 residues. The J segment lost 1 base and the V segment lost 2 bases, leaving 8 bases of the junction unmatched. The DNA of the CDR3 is TGTGCCAGCAGTTTAAAGGTGGGACAGGGCACGAACACTGAAGCTTTCTTT. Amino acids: CASSLKVGQGTNTEAFF.

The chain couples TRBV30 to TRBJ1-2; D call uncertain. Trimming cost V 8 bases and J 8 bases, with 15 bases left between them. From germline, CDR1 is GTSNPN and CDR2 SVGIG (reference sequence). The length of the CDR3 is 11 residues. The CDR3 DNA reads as TGTGCCGGGGAACGGGTTTTGGGCTACACCTTC. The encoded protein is CAGERVLGYTF.

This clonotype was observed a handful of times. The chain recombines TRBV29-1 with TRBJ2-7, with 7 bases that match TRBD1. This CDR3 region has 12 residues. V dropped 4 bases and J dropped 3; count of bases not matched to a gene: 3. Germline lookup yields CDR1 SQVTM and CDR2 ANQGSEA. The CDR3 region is CSVVGQNYEQYF. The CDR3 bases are TGCAGCGTTGTGGGACAGAACTACGAGCAGTACTTC.

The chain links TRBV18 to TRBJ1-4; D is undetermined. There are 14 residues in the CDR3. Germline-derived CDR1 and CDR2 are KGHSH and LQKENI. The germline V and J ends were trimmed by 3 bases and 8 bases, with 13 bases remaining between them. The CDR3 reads CASSPDDTVEKLFF. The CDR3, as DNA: TGTGCCAGCTCACCGGATGACACCGTGGAAAAACTGTTTTTT.